Listed here are 13 T cell receptor beta chains from one sample, sequenced in a study of T cells in Graves' hyperthyroidism and ophthalmopathy. Amplified TCR beta CDR3 regions came from RNA transcripts. HTBI primers were employed in a first-round RT-PCR of the TCR CDR3. TCRdb re-called the multiplex PCR reads through MiXCR, storing one row per CDR3 protein. In the table there are around 400,000 distinct CDR3 sequences, approximately 14% of which are singletons. Sequencing was carried out using blood. These receptors came from a woman between 18 and 29 years old with Graves' hyperthyroidism that later progressed to Graves' ophthalmopathy.

This clonotype occurred many times. CDR3 loop: CASSFNFLTDTQYF. The CDR3 nucleotides are TGCGCCAGCAGCTTTAACTTCCTCACAGATACGCAGTATTTT. The rearrangement uses TRBV5-1 and TRBJ2-3, with unresolved D. Germline CDR1 is SGHRS and CDR2 is YFSETQ. The CDR3 covers 14 residues. Trimming pared 2 bases from V and 2 bases from J, leaving 9 bases between.

This clonotype has ten or more counts. The V gene is TRBV7-8, the J gene TRBJ2-3, with a weak D call TRBD2 (5 bases). The V gene's germline CDR1 is SGHVS and CDR2 FQNEAQ. The V gene lost 1 base and the J gene lost 2 bases, with 10 bases spanning the gap. The CDR3 totals 15 residues. CDR3 sequence (DNA): TGTGCCAGCAGCTTAGTCAGCGGAGCCACAGATACGCAGTATTTT. This sequence encodes CASSLVSGATDTQYF.

This clonotype was picked up a small number of times. This chain connects TRBV14 to TRBJ2-3; unclear D gene. Trimming took off 4 bases at V and 2 bases at J, with 10 bases between the two ends. Germline V gives CDR1 SGHDN, CDR2 FVKESK. The CDR3 has 14 amino acids. In DNA form, the CDR3 reads TGTGCCAGCAGCCCAAGTTCACCCACAGATACGCAGTATTTT. Its translation: CASSPSSPTDTQYF.

The V and J genes are TRBV29-1 and TRBJ1-1; D is possibly TRBD1 (5 bases). Germline CDR1 SQVTM, CDR2 ANQGSEA. The CDR3 is 13 amino acids. Trimming shortened V by 7 bases and J by 3 bases, and 15 bases separated the two germline ends. CDR3 coding DNA: TGCAGCGGCGGACCTCGGGGGGACACTGAAGCTTTCTTT. It is translated as CSGGPRGDTEAFF.

This clonotype was picked up a small number of times. The V call is TRBV6-1, the J call TRBJ1-5, with 9 bases identical to TRBD1. After removal of 0 bases from V and 0 bases from J, the junction contained 21 bases not matched to a gene. The CDR3 totals 23 residues. In germline, CDR1 is MNHNS, CDR2 SASEGT. The CDR3 nucleotides read TGTGCCAGCAGTGAAGCGGTCGGGTTATCCTGGACAGGGGCTTTTTATAGCAATCAGCCCCAGCATTTT. Protein sequence: CASSEAVGLSWTGAFYSNQPQHF.

This clonotype was recorded at least ten times. The chain is built from TRBV29-1 and TRBJ2-5; the match to TRBD1 covers 9 bases. J gave up 3 bases and V 2 bases, and 7 bases lay outside the gene matches. CDR1 is SQVTM and CDR2 is ANQGSEA in the germline V gene. There are 15 residues in the CDR3. CDR3 sequence: CSVELRGTGKETQYF. In DNA form, the CDR3 reads TGCAGCGTTGAACTTCGGGGGACAGGGAAAGAGACCCAGTACTTC.

This clonotype came up many times. CDR3 region: CASADDRGLPNQPQHF. The CDR3 nucleotides read TGTGCTAGTGCCGACGACAGGGGGCTACCTAATCAGCCCCAGCATTTT. The chain links TRBV12-5 to TRBJ1-5; TRBD1 matches at 10 bases. CDR3 size: 16 residues. The germline CDR1 and CDR2 sequences are LGHNT and FRNRAP. Trimming at V came to 7 bases and at J to 4 bases, leaving 10 bases not matched to a gene.

This clonotype was observed a handful of times. V and J are TRBV7-2 and TRBJ2-1; D assignment may be TRBD1 or TRBD2 (5 bases each). Germline lookup yields CDR1 SGHTA and CDR2 FQGNSA. This CDR3 is built from 13 residues. V lost 5 bases to trimming and J lost 8 bases, with 13 bases between them. The CDR3 region is CASSPPVGDEQFF. The CDR3 nucleotides read TGTGCCAGCAGCCCCCCCGTGGGGGATGAGCAGTTCTTC. The entire variable domain, with the rest obtained from reference TRBV7-2 and TRBJ2-1, is as follows: GAGVSQSPSNKVTEKGKDVELRCDPISGHTALYWYRQSLGQGLEFLIYFQGNSAPDKSGLPSDRFSAERTGGSVSTLTIQRTQQEDSAVYLCASSPPVGDEQFFGPGTRLTVL.

This rearrangement joins TRBV19 to TRBJ1-3, with D unresolved. CDR3 length equals 14 residues. V gave up 5 bases and J gave up 0 bases, with 8 bases separating them. Germline CDR1 and CDR2: LNHDA and SQIVND (reference sequence). For the CDR3, the DNA is TGTGCCAGTAGTTCGACCATCTCTGGAAACACCATATATTTT. This translates into CASSSTISGNTIYF.

This clonotype appeared many times. The chain has TRBV7-6 and TRBJ2-7, with TRBD2 as a possible D gene (6 bases). The CDR3 length is 13 residues. V lost 6 bases and J lost 2, with 11 bases in between. The V gene's germline CDR1 is SGHVS and CDR2 FNYEAQ. CDR3 protein: CASSQGLTYEQYF. In DNA form, the CDR3 reads TGTGCCAGCAGTCAGGGACTGACCTACGAGCAGTACTTC.

There are many counts of this clonotype. The CDR3 nucleotides are TGTGCCAGCAGCCCAGCGGGAGAGGAGACCCAGTACTTC. This sequence encodes CASSPAGEETQYF. The chain has TRBV11-3 and TRBJ2-5; TRBD2 matches at 8 bases. Per the germline V gene, CDR1 is SGHNT and CDR2 is YENEEA. The CDR3 is made up of 13 amino acids. V lost 5 bases, J lost 5 bases, and 4 bases stayed unmatched.

This clonotype has only a few counts. The chain joins TRBV24-1 to TRBJ2-2; 8 nucleotides align to TRBD1. The CDR3 is 15 amino acids. Germline trimming cut 4 bases from V and 4 bases from J; bases unmatched to any gene: 4. The germline V gene has CDR1 KGHDR and CDR2 SFDVKD. CDR3 sequence: CATSDPGGPTGELFF. Here the CDR3 DNA reads TGTGCCACCAGTGACCCAGGGGGCCCCACCGGGGAGCTGTTTTTT.

The rearrangement uses TRBV19 and TRBJ1-1, with D possibly matching TRBD1 (6 bases). Trimming stripped 4 bases from V and 4 bases from J, with 13 bases between. This CDR3 is built from 14 residues. Per the germline V gene, CDR1 is LNHDA and CDR2 is SQIVND (reference sequence). As DNA, the CDR3 is TGTGCCAGTAGTAACAACAACAGGGTCACTGAAGCTTTCTTT. Its translation is CASSNNNRVTEAFF. The whole variable domain, filled in from reference TRBV19 and TRBJ1-1, reads DGGITQSPKYLFRKEGQNVTLSCEQNLNHDAMYWYRQDPGQGLRLIYYSQIVNDFQKGDIAEGYSVSREKKESFPLTVTSAQKNPTAFYLCASSNNNRVTEAFFGQGTRLTVV.